A single T cell receptor (beta chain) is shown here with its context. Its antigen is as yet unknown. An end of the junction does not agree with germline; a read error may underlie this. Separate cDNA molecules each had unique molecular identifiers attached to them. TCRdb fed the 5' RACE reads into MiXCR, producing one record per CDR3 protein. The sample holds approximately 30,000 distinct CDR3 sequences, 5% to 7% seen once. This entry belongs to a study of early T cells in non-severe SARS-CoV-2 infection. Study-level information: Chains stayed unpaired after sequencing of bulk RNA from unsorted whole blood. Study-wide findings and caveats: Anti-spike CD8 responses were favored by VDJdb matching, which missed private and CD4 specificities.

Germline V gene lookup returns CDR1 SGHNT and CDR2 YYREEE (reference sequence). The CDR3 contains 14 residues. The receptor was derived from an adult who was a healthcare worker with PCR-confirmed SARS-CoV-2 infection or an uninfected control (not recorded which). The source material was whole blood. This sequence joins TRBV5-4 and TRBJ1-2, with D maybe TRBD1 (6 bases). The CDR3 here is CAGSVRGGNYGYTF. The DNA for the CDR3 is TGTGCCGGCAGTGTCAGAGGGGGAAACTATGGCTACACCTTC.